This T cell receptor (beta chain) was recorded in a study of identifying expanded T cells in peripheral blood (dated by TCRdb to the late 2010s). Background on the whole study: Four technical replicates, made by sequencing separate aliquots from the same pool of genomic DNA, were compared pairwise. The study at large found these results: The authors expected that biological variance in healthy repertoires might rise further over much longer intervals, such as months to years. Across all healthy donors, variance in clone template counts between approximately 2-week samples was found to increase significantly with total template count. The beta-binomial model significantly reduced the number of clones called differentially abundant and the false-positive rate across all healthy-donor time intervals. The binomial model flagged approximately 1.2 differentially abundant clones between technical replicates, compared with roughly 17 over approximately 2 weeks and 19 to 20 over four weeks.

Regarding this clone: Its binding antigen is unknown. Base qualities are not provided; no much larger clone lies one nucleotide away.

The CDR3, from cysteine to phenylalanine, totals 15 residues. Of all the DNA, just the CDR3 is kept, 45 bases in frame from base 1. V and J lose 4 bases and 1 base, and a span of 11 bases separates them. The germline V gene provides CDR1 ENHRY and CDR2 SYGVKD. No immune events such as infections were documented for the healthy donors during the collection period. Blood repertoires from healthy donors were used as a training cohort for calibrating time-dependent variance in a beta-binomial model of differential abundance of T-cell clones. The training cohort was composed of around ten healthy donors, 3 female and 7 male. An age range of roughly 25 to 65 years, with an average of roughly 47 years, was recorded for the donors. Whole blood, obtained from a commercial supplier, was collected from each healthy donor at three time points spaced about 2 weeks apart. Genomic DNA was extracted from unsorted whole blood for immunosequencing.

The immunoSEQ Assay, which uses bias-controlled multiplex PCR amplification of genomic DNA, was used to profile TCRbeta CDR3 regions. In the paper's pipeline: The absolute abundance of each unique TCRbeta CDR3 region was quantified after sequences were collapsed and filtered. Differential abundance was assessed using a binomial (Fisher-equivalent) model and a beta-binomial model in which time-dependent variance fitted from healthy donors was added. Any clone with fewer than 5 combined templates was excluded, and a clone was called differentially abundant if its Benjamini-Hochberg FDR was below 0.01. Using the form v = (b*log(k)+a)^2, the beta-binomial variance was modeled as a function of the total template count across the two samples. TCRdb re-hosts the immuneACCESS table, in-frame sequences only. Its copies lack some clones; in the studies checked, an unresolved V gene accounts for under half of them, and the cause for the rest is not known. The V and J calls and clone size were taken over from that table, and D and trimming were inferred from the DNA. This sample is represented by 100,000 to 150,000 clones; around 88% of them were singletons. Jointly, the top ten make up approximately 8% of the sample.

The chain employs TRBV10-3 and TRBJ1-5; D gene: possibly TRBD1, on 5 matching bases. Sequenced: blood. The TCR was taken from a person aged 18 to 70 in good health. The CDR3 corresponds to CAISGGRASNQPQHF. The DNA is TGTGCCATCAGTGGAGGCAGGGCAAGCAATCAGCCCCAGCATTTT.